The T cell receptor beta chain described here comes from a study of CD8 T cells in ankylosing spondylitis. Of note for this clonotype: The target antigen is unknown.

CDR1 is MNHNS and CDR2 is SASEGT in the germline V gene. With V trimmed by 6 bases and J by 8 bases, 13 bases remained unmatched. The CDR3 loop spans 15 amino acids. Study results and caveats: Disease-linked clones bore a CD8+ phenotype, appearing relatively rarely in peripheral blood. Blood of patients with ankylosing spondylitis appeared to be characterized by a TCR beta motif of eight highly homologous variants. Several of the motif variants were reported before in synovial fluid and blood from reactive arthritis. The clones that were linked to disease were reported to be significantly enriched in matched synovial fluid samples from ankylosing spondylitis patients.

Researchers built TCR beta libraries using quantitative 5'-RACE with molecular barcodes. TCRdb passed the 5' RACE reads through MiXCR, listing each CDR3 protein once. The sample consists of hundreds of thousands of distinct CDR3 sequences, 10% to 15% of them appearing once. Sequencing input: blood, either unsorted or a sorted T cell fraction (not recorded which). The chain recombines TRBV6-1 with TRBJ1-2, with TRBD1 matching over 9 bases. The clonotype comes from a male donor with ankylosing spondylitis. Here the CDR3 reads CASRDRDRVTRGYTF. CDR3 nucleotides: TGTGCCAGCAGAGACAGGGACAGGGTCACTAGGGGCTACACCTTC.